This T cell receptor beta chain was documented in a study of STAT5B mutations in CD4+ large granular lymphocyte leukemia. Profiling relied on immunoSEQ multiplex PCR, and the TCRdb table lists in-frame clones only, not all of them. This table holds about 34,000 clones, roughly 76% found once. The V end was cut by 6 bases, the J end by 6 bases, with 8 bases between. Germline V lookup: CDR1 MNHEY, CDR2 SVGAGI. The CDR3 totals 11 residues. The TCR comes from a human donor in good health. The V gene is TRBV6-5, the J gene TRBJ1-2; D not resolved. Sample: CD4+ T cells from blood buffy coats. The CDR3 spells CASRTKDGYTF. As DNA, the CDR3 is TGTGCCAGCAGGACGAAAGATGGCTACACCTTC.